This T cell receptor beta chain was sequenced during a study of response to subunit inactivated influenza vaccine. The CDR3 is made up of 15 amino acids. In germline, CDR1 is SGHTA, CDR2 FQGTGA. The V and J ends lost 4 bases and 9 bases, in that order; junction bases with no gene match: 8. TCRdb passed the RT-PCR reads through MiXCR, listing each CDR3 protein once. The sample lists around 480,000 distinct CDR3 sequences, approximately 11% seen once, with less than 15% in the top ten. This clonotype was observed a few times. Its target is unknown. Findings of the study overall: The authors suggested that few new T cells are recruited per seasonal influenza vaccination.

Source: PBMCs from blood, taken roughly 47 days after vaccination. This sequence originates from a man in his forties or fifties who received an inactivated influenza vaccine. This rearrangement joins TRBV7-3 to TRBJ2-1, with 11 bases fitting TRBD2. The CDR3 DNA sequence: TGTGCCAGCAGCTCGAAACCGGGACTAGCGGCTGAGCAGTTCTTC. This gives the protein CASSSKPGLAAEQFF.